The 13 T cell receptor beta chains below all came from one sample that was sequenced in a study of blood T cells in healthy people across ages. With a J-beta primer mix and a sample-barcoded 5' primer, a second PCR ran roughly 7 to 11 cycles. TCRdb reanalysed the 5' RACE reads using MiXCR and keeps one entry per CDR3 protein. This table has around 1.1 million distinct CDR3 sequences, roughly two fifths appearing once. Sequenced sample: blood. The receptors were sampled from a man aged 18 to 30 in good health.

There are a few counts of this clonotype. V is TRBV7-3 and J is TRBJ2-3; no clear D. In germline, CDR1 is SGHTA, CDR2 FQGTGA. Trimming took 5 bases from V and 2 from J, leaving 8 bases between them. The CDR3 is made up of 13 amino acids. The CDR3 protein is CASSVMDTDTQYF. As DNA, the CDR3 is TGTGCCAGCAGCGTAATGGACACAGATACGCAGTATTTT. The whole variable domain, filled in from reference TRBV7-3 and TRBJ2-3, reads GAGVSQTPSNKVTEKGKYVELRCDPISGHTALYWYRQSLGQGPEFLIYFQGTGAADDSGLPNDRFFAVRPEGSVSTLKIQRTERGDSAVYLCASSVMDTDTQYFGPGTRLTVL.

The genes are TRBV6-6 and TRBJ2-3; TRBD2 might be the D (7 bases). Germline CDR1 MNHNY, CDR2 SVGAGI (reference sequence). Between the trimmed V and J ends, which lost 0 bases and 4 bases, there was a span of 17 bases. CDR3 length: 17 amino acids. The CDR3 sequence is CASSYSKRGGLADTQYF. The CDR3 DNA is TGTGCCAGCAGTTACTCGAAGAGGGGGGGATTGGCAGATACGCAGTATTTT.

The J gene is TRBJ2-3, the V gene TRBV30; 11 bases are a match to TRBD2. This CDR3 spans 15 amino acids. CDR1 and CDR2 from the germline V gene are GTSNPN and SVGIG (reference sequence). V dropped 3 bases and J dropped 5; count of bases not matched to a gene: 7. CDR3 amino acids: CAWRPLAGGLDTQYF. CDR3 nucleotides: TGTGCCTGGAGACCCCTAGCGGGGGGCTTAGATACGCAGTATTTT.

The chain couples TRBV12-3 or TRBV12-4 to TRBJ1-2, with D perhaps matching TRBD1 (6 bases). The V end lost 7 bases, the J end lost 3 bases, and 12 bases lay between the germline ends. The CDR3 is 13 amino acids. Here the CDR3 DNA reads TGTGCCAGCACTATGGACAGACACTATGGCTACACCTTC. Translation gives CASTMDRHYGYTF.

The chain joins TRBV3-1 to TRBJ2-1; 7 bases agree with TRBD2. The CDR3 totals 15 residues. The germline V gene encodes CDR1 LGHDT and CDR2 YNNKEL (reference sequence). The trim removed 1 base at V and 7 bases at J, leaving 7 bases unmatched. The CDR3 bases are TGTGCCAGCAGCCAAGGTAACCGGGGGGATAATGAGCAGTTCTTC. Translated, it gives CASSQGNRGDNEQFF.

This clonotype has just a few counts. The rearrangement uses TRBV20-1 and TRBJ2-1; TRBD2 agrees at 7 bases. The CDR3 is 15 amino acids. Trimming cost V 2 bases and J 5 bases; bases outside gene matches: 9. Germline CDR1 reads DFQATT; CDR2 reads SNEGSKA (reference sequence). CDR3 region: CSARTAGAPNNEQFF. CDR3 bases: TGCAGTGCTAGAACGGCGGGAGCCCCCAACAATGAGCAGTTCTTC.

DNA for the CDR3: TGTGCCAGCAGCGTAAAAGGGGAAGGTGAGCAGTTCTTC. Its translation is CASSVKGEGEQFF. V usage is TRBV9 and J usage is TRBJ2-1; TRBD1 might be the D (5 bases). The ends were cut back, 1 base at V and 9 bases at J, with 11 bases in the middle. This CDR3 is 13 amino acids long. From germline, CDR1 is SGDLS and CDR2 YYNGEE.

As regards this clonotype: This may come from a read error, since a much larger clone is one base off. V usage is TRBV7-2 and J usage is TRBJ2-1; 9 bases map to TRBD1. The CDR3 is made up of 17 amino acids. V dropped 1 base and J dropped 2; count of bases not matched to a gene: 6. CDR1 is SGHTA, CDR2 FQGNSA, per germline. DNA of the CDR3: TGTGCCAGCAGCTTAGGTTTAGGGACAGGGACCTACAATGAGCAGTTCTTC. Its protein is CASSLGLGTGTYNEQFF.

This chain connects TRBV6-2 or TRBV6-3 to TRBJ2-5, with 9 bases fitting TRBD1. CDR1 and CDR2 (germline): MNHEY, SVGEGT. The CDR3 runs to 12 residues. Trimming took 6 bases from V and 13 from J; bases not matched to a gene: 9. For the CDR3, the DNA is TGTGCCAGCAGACCCCCGGGACAGGGCGTGTACTTC. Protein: CASRPPGQGVYF.

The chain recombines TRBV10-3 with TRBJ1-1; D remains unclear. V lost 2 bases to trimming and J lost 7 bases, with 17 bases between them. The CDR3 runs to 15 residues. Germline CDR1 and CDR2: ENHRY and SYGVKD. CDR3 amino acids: CAISETNRAENEAFF. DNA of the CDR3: TGTGCCATCAGTGAGACAAACCGGGCGGAAAATGAAGCTTTCTTT.

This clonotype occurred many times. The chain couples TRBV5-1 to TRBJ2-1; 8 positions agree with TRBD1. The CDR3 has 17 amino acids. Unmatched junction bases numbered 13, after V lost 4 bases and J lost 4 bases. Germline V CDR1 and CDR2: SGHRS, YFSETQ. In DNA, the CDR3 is TGCGCCAGCAGCCCGCTACCCGGACAGGGTACATACAATGAGCAGTTCTTC. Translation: CASSPLPGQGTYNEQFF.

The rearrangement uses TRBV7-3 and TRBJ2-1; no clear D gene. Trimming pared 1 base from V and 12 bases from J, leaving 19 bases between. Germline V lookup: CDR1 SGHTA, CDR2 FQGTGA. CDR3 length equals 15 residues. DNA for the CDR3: TGTGCCAGCAGCTTAATGGGCACTACCCCCTCCGGGCAGTTCTTC. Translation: CASSLMGTTPSGQFF.

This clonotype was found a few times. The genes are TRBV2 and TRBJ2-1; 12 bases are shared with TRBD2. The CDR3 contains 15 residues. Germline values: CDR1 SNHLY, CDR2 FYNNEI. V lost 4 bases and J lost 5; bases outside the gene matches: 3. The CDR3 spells CASSGTSGAHNEQFF. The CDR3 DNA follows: TGTGCCAGCAGTGGGACTAGCGGGGCCCACAATGAGCAGTTCTTC.